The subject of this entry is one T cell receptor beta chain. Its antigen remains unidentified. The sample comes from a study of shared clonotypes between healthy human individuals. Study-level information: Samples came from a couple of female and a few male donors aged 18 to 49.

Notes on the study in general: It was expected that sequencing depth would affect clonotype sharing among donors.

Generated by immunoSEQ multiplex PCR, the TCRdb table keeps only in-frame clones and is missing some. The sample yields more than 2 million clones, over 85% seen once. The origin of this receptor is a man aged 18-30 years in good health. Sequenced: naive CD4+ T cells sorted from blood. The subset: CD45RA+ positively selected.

The DNA of the CDR3 is TGTGCCAGCGGGATCGGCACAGATACGCAGTATTTT. This translates into CASGIGTDTQYF. This chain uses TRBV2 with TRBJ2-3; no clear D. Between the trimmed V and J ends, which lost 8 bases and 1 base, there was a span of 7 bases. CDR1 and CDR2 from the germline V gene are SNHLY and FYNNEI. This CDR3 comprises 12 residues.